This T cell receptor beta chain was sequenced for a study of cytomegalovirus exposure and HLA in healthy donors. Notes on the study in general: The productive fraction for most TCR beta V segments was about 90% or about 30% in an earlier analysis. Sequencing artifact likely explains a cluster of highly shared sequence variants.

A multiplex PCR was run with 60 Vbeta primers and 13 Jbeta primers. Profiling relied on immunoSEQ multiplex PCR, and the TCRdb table lists in-frame clones only, not all of them. The sample contains roughly 120,000 clones, 70% to 90% of which appear only once. Comments on this clone: Its target is not known.

This CDR3 has 11 residues. From germline, CDR1 is MNHEY and CDR2 SMNVEV (reference sequence). V was pared by 8 bases and J by 7 bases, with 4 bases of the junction left unmatched. Sequencing was done on a sample of PBMCs. This clonotype originated in a man in his forties in good health and CMV-seronegative. This chain connects TRBV27 to TRBJ1-2, with 7 positions matching TRBD1. The CDR3 sequence is CASDRAGGYTF. The CDR3 DNA reads as TGTGCCAGCGACAGGGCAGGTGGCTACACCTTC.